The rows below give T cell receptor beta chains drawn from one sample of a study of TIL therapy for anti-PD-1-resistant metastatic lung cancer. Some clones are missing from TCRdb's copy, which holds only in-frame ones; the method was immunoSEQ multiplex PCR. Seen here are 10,000 to 12,000 clones, around 54% observed once, and the top ten hold 10% to 15%. The sequenced sample was tumor tissue, obtained at baseline. These receptors were collected from a person aged 25 to 85 with non-small cell lung cancer. Each CDR3 is given with its conserved first and last residue. The D gene is left open where the match is weak. Clone size is given for some rows only: seen once, a few or many times, or a class if the clone is expanded.

D: NA; J: TRBJ1-1; size: NA; V: TRBV5-1; DNA: TGCGCCAGCAAAGAGGGCAACATGAACACTGAAGCTTTCTTT; CDR3: CASKEGNMNTEAFF
D: NA; J: TRBJ2-5; size: NA; V: TRBV5-1; DNA: TGCGCCAGCAGCTTGCGATTGAGGGAGACCCAGTACTTC; CDR3: CASSLRLRETQYF
D: NA; J: TRBJ2-7; size: NA; V: TRBV28; DNA: TGTGCCAGCAGTCTAGGGTCCCACGAGCAGTACTTC; CDR3: CASSLGSHEQYF
D: NA; J: TRBJ2-2; size: once; V: TRBV13; DNA: TGTGCCAGCAGCCGTGCCTCCTGGGGCACCGGGGAGCTGTTTTTT; CDR3: CASSRASWGTGELFF
D: NA; J: TRBJ2-7; size: NA; V: TRBV10-3; DNA: TGTGCCATCAGTATAGTTAACCGCTCCTACGAGCAGTACTTC; CDR3: CAISIVNRSYEQYF
D: TRBD1; J: TRBJ1-4; size: NA; V: TRBV5-5; DNA: TGTGCCAGCAGCCAGCAGACAGGGGTCTTGGGGTCCTCCTGGCTGTTTTTT; CDR3: CASSQQTGVLGSSWLFF
D: NA; J: TRBJ2-7; size: NA; V: TRBV5-1; DNA: TGCGCCAGCAGCTTGGCAGGGCCCTACGAGCAGTACTTC; CDR3: CASSLAGPYEQYF
D: NA; J: TRBJ2-2; size: NA; V: TRBV6-1; DNA: TGTGCCAGCAACGACCCCCCCGGGGAGCTGTTTTTT; CDR3: CASNDPPGELFF
D: TRBD1; J: TRBJ2-2; size: NA; V: TRBV29-1; DNA: TGCAGCGTTGAAGCGTGGACAGGGTCGAACACCGGGGAGCTGTTTTTT; CDR3: CSVEAWTGSNTGELFF
D: NA; J: TRBJ1-1; size: NA; V: TRBV6-5; DNA: TGTGCCAGCAGTTACTACGGGGGGCGTACTGAAGCTTTCTTT; CDR3: CASSYYGGRTEAFF
D: NA; J: TRBJ2-5; size: NA; V: TRBV9; DNA: TGTGCCAGCAGCGTAGAGGGTCTACAAGAGACCCAGTACTTC; CDR3: CASSVEGLQETQYF
D: NA; J: TRBJ1-3; size: few; V: TRBV7-9; DNA: TGTGCCAGCAGCTTGACCCGGGGAGAGCGAAACACCATATATTTT; CDR3: CASSLTRGERNTIYF
D: NA; J: TRBJ2-4; size: NA; V: TRBV6-6; DNA: TGTGCCATCCAACCCCCGGGGTCGAACATTCAGTACTTC; CDR3: CAIQPPGSNIQYF
D: TRBD2; J: TRBJ2-5; size: NA; V: TRBV10-3; DNA: TGTGCCATCAGGGGGCGGGGGGAAGAGACCCAGTACTTC; CDR3: CAIRGRGEETQYF
D: TRBD2; J: TRBJ2-1; size: NA; V: TRBV4-1; DNA: TGCGCCAGCAGCCTACTTAGCGGGGGGGCCGACAATGAGCAGTTCTTC; CDR3: CASSLLSGGADNEQFF
D: NA; J: TRBJ1-1; size: NA; V: TRBV6-1; DNA: TGTGCCAGCAGTGATGGGGGAACTGGGACAGAAGCTTTCTTT; CDR3: CASSDGGTGTEAFF
D: NA; J: TRBJ1-2; size: once; V: TRBV5-1; DNA: TGCGCCAGCAGCTTGGAACAGGGCTATGGCTACACCTTC; CDR3: CASSLEQGYGYTF
D: NA; J: TRBJ2-1; size: once; V: TRBV11-3; DNA: TGTGCCAGCAGCTCAGGGGACTCAGGGAATGAGCAGTTCTTC; CDR3: CASSSGDSGNEQFF
D: NA; J: TRBJ1-2; size: few; V: TRBV2; DNA: TGTGCCAGCAGTGAAGCGCTTCGGGCCCACACCTTC; CDR3: CASSEALRAHTF
D: TRBD2; J: TRBJ2-3; size: NA; V: TRBV6-1; DNA: TGTGCCAGCAGTGAAGCGAGCGGGAGTCTAACAGATACGCAGTATTTT; CDR3: CASSEASGSLTDTQYF
D: TRBD2; J: TRBJ2-2; size: NA; V: TRBV5-6; DNA: TGTGCCAGCAGCCCACCCCGGGGGAGGGGCGACACCGGGGAGCTGTTTTTT; CDR3: CASSPPRGRGDTGELFF
D: TRBD1; J: TRBJ2-3; size: NA; V: TRBV11-1; DNA: TGTGCCAGCAGAACAGGGGGCTCGGGTACGCAGTATTTT; CDR3: CASRTGGSGTQYF
D: TRBD1; J: TRBJ2-3; size: once; V: TRBV19; DNA: TGTGCCAGAAGACTCCCAGGGGACAGTAACACAGATACGCAGTATTTT; CDR3: CARRLPGDSNTDTQYF
D: NA; J: TRBJ2-7; size: NA; V: TRBV10-3; DNA: TGTGCCATCAGTGATGACAGTGCCTACGAGCAGTACTTC; CDR3: CAISDDSAYEQYF
D: NA; J: TRBJ2-5; size: NA; V: TRBV2; DNA: TGTGCCAGCAGTGAAGTAAGAGAGACCCAGTACTTC; CDR3: CASSEVRETQYF
D: NA; J: TRBJ1-5; size: NA; V: TRBV2; DNA: TGTGCCAGCAGTGATGCAGGGGTTTCGCCCCAGCATTTT; CDR3: CASSDAGVSPQHF
D: NA; J: TRBJ2-7; size: NA; V: TRBV21-1; DNA: TGTGCCAGCAGCAAATATTATACAGGGAGCCTTTCCTACGAGCAGTACTTC; CDR3: CASSKYYTGSLSYEQYF
D: NA; J: TRBJ1-2; size: few; V: TRBV4-1; DNA: TGCGCCAGCAGCCAAGGGCCCCAGGGCCTCTATGGCTACACCTTC; CDR3: CASSQGPQGLYGYTF
D: NA; J: TRBJ2-7; size: NA; V: TRBV6-1; DNA: TGTGCCGCCGCCTTGGGACGCGCGTCCTACGAGCAGTACTTC; CDR3: CAAALGRASYEQYF
D: NA; J: TRBJ2-7; size: few; V: TRBV21-1; DNA: TGTGCCAGAATACCCCGGGACCCTAGCTCCTACGAGCAGTACTTC; CDR3: CARIPRDPSSYEQYF
D: NA; J: TRBJ1-1; size: NA; V: TRBV29-1; DNA: TGCAGCGTTGAGATCAGGGGTATATCTGAAGCTTTCTTT; CDR3: CSVEIRGISEAFF
D: TRBD1; J: TRBJ1-1; size: medium-sized; V: TRBV11-2; DNA: TGTGCCAGCAGCTTAGCGACAGGGCTGAACACTGAAGCTTTCTTT; CDR3: CASSLATGLNTEAFF
D: NA; J: TRBJ2-1; size: few; V: TRBV19; DNA: TGTGCCAGTAGTATAGGTCCGTTGGAGCACAATGAGCAGTTCTTC; CDR3: CASSIGPLEHNEQFF
D: NA; J: TRBJ2-1; size: NA; V: TRBV2; DNA: TGTGCCAGCAGTGTGCGGGGATTCACCTACAATGAGCAGTTCTTC; CDR3: CASSVRGFTYNEQFF
D: NA; J: TRBJ2-1; size: NA; V: TRBV2; DNA: TGTGCCAGCAGTGTGGGCCTAGCCGATGAGCAGTTCTTC; CDR3: CASSVGLADEQFF
D: TRBD1; J: TRBJ1-3; size: few; V: TRBV5-1; DNA: TGCGCCAGCAGCCTGGACAGGACTGGAAACACCATATATTTT; CDR3: CASSLDRTGNTIYF
D: TRBD1; J: TRBJ2-7; size: few; V: TRBV19; DNA: TGTGCCAGTGGAGCGGGACAGGGATACGAGCAGTACTTC; CDR3: CASGAGQGYEQYF
D: NA; J: TRBJ1-1; size: NA; V: TRBV15; DNA: TGTGCCACCAGCGGCAACCGACAGCTTGAAGCTTTCTTT; CDR3: CATSGNRQLEAFF
D: NA; J: TRBJ2-3; size: NA; V: TRBV7-7; DNA: TGTGCTAGCAGCTTAGTCGAGGGAGATACGCAGTATTTT; CDR3: CASSLVEGDTQYF
D: NA; J: TRBJ2-3; size: NA; V: TRBV6-6; DNA: TGTGCCAGCAGTTTAGAAACAGGGTACGGCACAGATACGCAGTATTTT; CDR3: CASSLETGYGTDTQYF
D: TRBD1; J: TRBJ1-3; size: NA; V: TRBV5-1; DNA: TGCGCCAGCAGCGAGGTTGGGACAGAAGTAAACACCATATATTTT; CDR3: CASSEVGTEVNTIYF
D: NA; J: TRBJ2-1; size: few; V: TRBV12-5; DNA: TGTGCTAGTGGTTTGGGTAGGGACAATGAGCAGTTCTTC; CDR3: CASGLGRDNEQFF
D: TRBD1; J: TRBJ2-7; size: NA; V: TRBV11-2; DNA: TGTGCCAGCAGCCTACAGGGGGCTGATAGGTACGAGCAGTACTTC; CDR3: CASSLQGADRYEQYF
D: NA; J: TRBJ2-7; size: NA; V: TRBV9; DNA: TGTGCCAGCAGCTCCCGACCGAACTCCTACGAGCAGTACTTC; CDR3: CASSSRPNSYEQYF
D: NA; J: TRBJ2-5; size: NA; V: TRBV19; DNA: TGTGCCAGTAGTATAACGGGGCACGACGAAGAGACCCAGTACTTC; CDR3: CASSITGHDEETQYF
D: TRBD1; J: TRBJ1-6; size: NA; V: TRBV27; DNA: TGTGCCAGCAGTTTCAGGCAGGGGGCATCCTATAATTCACCCCTCCACTTT; CDR3: CASSFRQGASYNSPLHF
D: NA; J: TRBJ1-2; size: few; V: TRBV2; DNA: TGTGCCAGCAGGCCGGGGGGGCTATTGAATGGCTACACCTTC; CDR3: CASRPGGLLNGYTF
D: NA; J: TRBJ1-1; size: NA; V: TRBV28; DNA: TGTGCCAGCAGACGATATCGATACACTGAAGCTTTCTTT; CDR3: CASRRYRYTEAFF
D: NA; J: TRBJ2-1; size: NA; V: TRBV29-1; DNA: TGCAGCGTTGCTTGGCAATACAATGAGCAGTTCTTC; CDR3: CSVAWQYNEQFF
D: TRBD1; J: TRBJ1-2; size: NA; V: TRBV6-6; DNA: TGTGCCAGCAGCGTACGACAGGGCGGCTACACCTTC; CDR3: CASSVRQGGYTF
D: NA; J: TRBJ1-5; size: few; V: TRBV5-8; DNA: TGTGCCAGCAGCGTCGGACAATCTCTGGGTCAGCCCCAGCATTTT; CDR3: CASSVGQSLGQPQHF
D: NA; J: TRBJ1-1; size: few; V: TRBV7-9; DNA: TGTGCCAGCAGCTTCGTCAGGGCTGTTGAAGCTTTCTTT; CDR3: CASSFVRAVEAFF
D: NA; J: TRBJ1-1; size: NA; V: TRBV4-1; DNA: TGCGCCAGCAGCCAAGTCGGGAACACTGAAGCTTTCTTT; CDR3: CASSQVGNTEAFF
D: TRBD1; J: TRBJ1-1; size: few; V: TRBV28; DNA: TGTGCCAGTCAAGCAGGGGGCACTGAAGCTTTCTTT; CDR3: CASQAGGTEAFF